This TCR beta chain was captured in a study of cytomegalovirus exposure and HLA in healthy donors. On this clone itself: Its cognate antigen is unknown.

Study-wide results and caveats: A further, later analysis showed that HLA-associated TCR beta chains (compared with equally common others) were more clonally expanded. Cytomegalovirus association was assigned to over 150 TCR beta chains.

V dropped 6 bases and J dropped 1; count of bases not matched to a gene: 0. This CDR3 comprises 12 residues. Germline lookup yields CDR1 MNHNS and CDR2 SASEGT. The PCR contained 60 Vbeta and 13 Jbeta primers. As originally analysed: Among the unique TCR beta chains that a later analysis counted, about 79 million in all, roughly 10 million were shared. Repertoires were generated with immunoSEQ multiplex PCR, while TCRdb's copy carries only in-frame clones and drops some. V and J calls and clone size follow that table, whereas D and trimming were derived from the DNA. The sample has 200,000 to 250,000 clones.

The specimen was PBMCs. The rearrangement joins TRBV6-1 to TRBJ2-7; TRBD1 matches at 7 bases. The clonotype comes from a woman under 40 in good health and CMV-seropositive. CDR3 sequence: CASRTGSYEQYF. The DNA of the CDR3 is TGTGCCAGCAGGACAGGGTCCTACGAGCAGTACTTC.